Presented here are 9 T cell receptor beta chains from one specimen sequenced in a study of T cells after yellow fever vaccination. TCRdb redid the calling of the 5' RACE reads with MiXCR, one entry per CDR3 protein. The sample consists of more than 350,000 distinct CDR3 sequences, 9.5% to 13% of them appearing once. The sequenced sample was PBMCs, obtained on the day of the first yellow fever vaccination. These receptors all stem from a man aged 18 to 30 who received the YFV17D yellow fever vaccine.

As DNA, the CDR3 is TGCAGTGCACTACCGACTAGCGGGGGCCAAACCTACAATGAGCAGTTCTTC. Its protein product is CSALPTSGGQTYNEQFF. The chain uses TRBV20-1 and TRBJ2-1; 12 nucleotides align to TRBD2. The ends lost 6 bases at V and 2 bases at J; junction bases unmatched: 11. From germline, CDR1 is DFQATT and CDR2 SNEGSKA (reference sequence). The CDR3 runs to 17 residues.

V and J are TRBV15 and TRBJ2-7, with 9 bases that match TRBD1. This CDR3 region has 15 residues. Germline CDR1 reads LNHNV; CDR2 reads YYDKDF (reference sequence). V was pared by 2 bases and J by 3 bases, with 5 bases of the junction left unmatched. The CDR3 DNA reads TGTGCCACCAGCAGACCGGGACAGGGTTGCTACGAGCAGTACGTC. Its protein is CATSRPGQGCYEQYV.

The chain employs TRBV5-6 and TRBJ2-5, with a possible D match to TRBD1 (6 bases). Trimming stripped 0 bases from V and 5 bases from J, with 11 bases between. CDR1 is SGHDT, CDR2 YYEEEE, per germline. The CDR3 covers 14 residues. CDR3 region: CASSLAQGWETQYF. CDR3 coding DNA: TGTGCCAGCAGCTTGGCCCAGGGGTGGGAGACCCAGTACTTC.

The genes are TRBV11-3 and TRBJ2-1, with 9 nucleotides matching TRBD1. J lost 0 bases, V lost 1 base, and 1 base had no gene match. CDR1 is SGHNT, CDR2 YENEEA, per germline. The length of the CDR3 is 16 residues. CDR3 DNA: TGTGCCAGCAGCTTAGGGGACAGGGTCTCCTACAATGAGCAGTTCTTC. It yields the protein CASSLGDRVSYNEQFF.

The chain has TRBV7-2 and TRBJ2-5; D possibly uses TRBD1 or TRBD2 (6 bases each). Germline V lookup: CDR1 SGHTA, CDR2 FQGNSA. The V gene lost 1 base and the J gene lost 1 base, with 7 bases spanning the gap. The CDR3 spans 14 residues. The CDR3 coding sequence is TGTGCCAGCAGCTTAGAGGGGGGCCAAGAGACCCAGTACTTC. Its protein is CASSLEGGQETQYF.

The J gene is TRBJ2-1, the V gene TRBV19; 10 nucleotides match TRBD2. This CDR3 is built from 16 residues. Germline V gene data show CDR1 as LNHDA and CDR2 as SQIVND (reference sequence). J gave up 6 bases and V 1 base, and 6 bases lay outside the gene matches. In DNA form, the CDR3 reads TGTGCCAGTAGTATAGTGAGCGGGGGGGCCGCCAATGAGCAGTTCTTC. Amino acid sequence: CASSIVSGGAANEQFF.

The CDR3 DNA reads as TGTGCCAGCAGCTTAGAGATCGTCGGGGAGCTGTTTTTT. This sequence encodes CASSLEIVGELFF. This chain joins TRBV7-9 and TRBJ2-2, with D unclear. The CDR3 is 13 residues long. From germline, CDR1 is SEHNR and CDR2 FQNEAQ (reference sequence). Between the trimmed V and J ends, which lost 1 base and 7 bases, there was a span of 7 bases.

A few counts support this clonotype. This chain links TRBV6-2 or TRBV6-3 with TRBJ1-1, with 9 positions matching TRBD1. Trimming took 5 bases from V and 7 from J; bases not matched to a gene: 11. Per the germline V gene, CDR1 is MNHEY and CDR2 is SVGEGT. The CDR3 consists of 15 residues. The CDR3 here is CASSDPGDRDVEAFF. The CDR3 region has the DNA TGTGCCAGCAGTGACCCCGGGGACAGGGATGTTGAAGCTTTCTTT.

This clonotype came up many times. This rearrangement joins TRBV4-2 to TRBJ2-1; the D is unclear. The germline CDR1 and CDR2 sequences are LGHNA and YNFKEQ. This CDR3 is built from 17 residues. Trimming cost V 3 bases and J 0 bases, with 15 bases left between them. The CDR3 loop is CASSQRTAASSYNEQFF. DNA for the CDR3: TGTGCCAGCAGCCAGCGGACGGCAGCTAGCTCCTACAATGAGCAGTTCTTC.